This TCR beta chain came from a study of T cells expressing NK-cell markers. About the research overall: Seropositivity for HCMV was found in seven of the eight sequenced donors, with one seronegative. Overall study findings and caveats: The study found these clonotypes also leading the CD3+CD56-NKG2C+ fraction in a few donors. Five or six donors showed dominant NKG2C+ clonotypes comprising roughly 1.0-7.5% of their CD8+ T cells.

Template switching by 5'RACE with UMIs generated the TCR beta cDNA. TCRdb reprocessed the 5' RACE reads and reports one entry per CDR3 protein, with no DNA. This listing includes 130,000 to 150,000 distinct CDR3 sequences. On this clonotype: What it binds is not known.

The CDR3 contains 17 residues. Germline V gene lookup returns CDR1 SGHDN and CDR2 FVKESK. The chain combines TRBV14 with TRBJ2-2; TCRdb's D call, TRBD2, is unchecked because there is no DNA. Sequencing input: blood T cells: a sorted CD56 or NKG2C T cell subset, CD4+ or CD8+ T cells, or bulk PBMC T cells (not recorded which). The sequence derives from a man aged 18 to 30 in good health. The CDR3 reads CASSQDGLADNTGELFF.